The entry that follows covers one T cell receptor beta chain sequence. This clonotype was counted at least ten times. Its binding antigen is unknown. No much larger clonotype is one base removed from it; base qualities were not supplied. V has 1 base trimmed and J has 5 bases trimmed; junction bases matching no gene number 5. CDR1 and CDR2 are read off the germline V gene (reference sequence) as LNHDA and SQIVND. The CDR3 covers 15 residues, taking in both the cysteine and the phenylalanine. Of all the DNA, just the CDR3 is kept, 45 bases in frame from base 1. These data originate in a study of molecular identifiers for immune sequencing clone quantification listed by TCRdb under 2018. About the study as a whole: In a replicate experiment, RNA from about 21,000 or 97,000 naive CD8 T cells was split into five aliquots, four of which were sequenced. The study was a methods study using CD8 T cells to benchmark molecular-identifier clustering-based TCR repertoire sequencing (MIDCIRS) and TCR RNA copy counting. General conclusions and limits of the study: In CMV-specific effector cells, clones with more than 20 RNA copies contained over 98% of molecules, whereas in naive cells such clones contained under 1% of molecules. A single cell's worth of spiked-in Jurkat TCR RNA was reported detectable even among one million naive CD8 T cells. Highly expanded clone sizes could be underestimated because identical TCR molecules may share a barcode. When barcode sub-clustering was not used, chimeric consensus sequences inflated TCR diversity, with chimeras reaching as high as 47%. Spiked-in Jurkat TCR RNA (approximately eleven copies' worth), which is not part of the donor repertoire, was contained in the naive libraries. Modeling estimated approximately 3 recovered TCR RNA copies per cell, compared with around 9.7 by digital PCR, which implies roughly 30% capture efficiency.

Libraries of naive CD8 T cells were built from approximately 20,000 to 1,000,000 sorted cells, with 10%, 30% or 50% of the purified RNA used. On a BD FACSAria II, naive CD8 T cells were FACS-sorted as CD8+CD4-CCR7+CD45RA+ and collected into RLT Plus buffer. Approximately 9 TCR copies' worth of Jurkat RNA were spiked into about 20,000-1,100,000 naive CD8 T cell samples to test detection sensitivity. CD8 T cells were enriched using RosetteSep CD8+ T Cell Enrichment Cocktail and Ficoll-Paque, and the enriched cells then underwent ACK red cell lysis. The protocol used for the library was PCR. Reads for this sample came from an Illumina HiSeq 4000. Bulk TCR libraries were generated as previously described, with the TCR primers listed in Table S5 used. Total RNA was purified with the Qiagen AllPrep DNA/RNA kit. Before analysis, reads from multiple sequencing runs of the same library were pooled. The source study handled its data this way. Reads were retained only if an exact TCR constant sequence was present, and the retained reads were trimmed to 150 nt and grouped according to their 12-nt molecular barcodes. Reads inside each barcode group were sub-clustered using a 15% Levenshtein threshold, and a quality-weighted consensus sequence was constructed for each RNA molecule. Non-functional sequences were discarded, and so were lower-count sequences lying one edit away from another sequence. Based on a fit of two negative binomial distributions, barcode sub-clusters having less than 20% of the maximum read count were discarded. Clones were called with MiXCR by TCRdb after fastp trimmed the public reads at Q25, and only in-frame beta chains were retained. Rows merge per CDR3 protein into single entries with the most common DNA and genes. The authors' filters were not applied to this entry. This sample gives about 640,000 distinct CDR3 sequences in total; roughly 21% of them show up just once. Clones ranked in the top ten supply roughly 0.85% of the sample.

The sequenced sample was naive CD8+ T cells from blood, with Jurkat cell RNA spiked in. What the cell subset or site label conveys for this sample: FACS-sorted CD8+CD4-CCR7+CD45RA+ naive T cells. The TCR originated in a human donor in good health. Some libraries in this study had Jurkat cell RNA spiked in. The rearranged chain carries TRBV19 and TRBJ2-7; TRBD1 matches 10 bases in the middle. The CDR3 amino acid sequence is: CASSIAGTGDHEQYF. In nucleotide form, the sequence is TGTGCCAGTAGTATAGCCGGGACAGGGGACCACGAGCAGTACTTC.